A selection of T cell receptor beta chains follows, all from one sample in a study of blood T cell repertoires in COVID-19. Clones were read by immunoSEQ multiplex PCR, and TCRdb kept only the in-frame ones, dropping some. Of a few hundred thousand clones listed, 70% to 90% are singletons. Sequences were obtained from peripheral blood. Receptor source: a woman in her thirties who had recovered from COVID-19. The CDR3 runs from the conserved cysteine through the conserved F or W. Each record gives: clone size, V gene, D gene, J gene, CDR3 DNA, CDR3 protein. D genes are given only for firm matches. Rows give clone size only sometimes, using once, few, many, or a class for an expanded clone.

abundance: once; v_gene: TRBV4-2; d_gene: .; j_gene: TRBJ2-1; CDR3nt: TGTGCCAGCAGCCCCCAGACGGAGTCTGAGCAGTTCTTC; CDR3aa: CASSPQTESEQFF
abundance: .; v_gene: TRBV5-1; d_gene: TRBD1; j_gene: TRBJ2-2; CDR3nt: TGCGCCAGCCGCGAAACAGGGGGTTGGACCGGGGAGCTGTTTTTT; CDR3aa: CASRETGGWTGELFF
abundance: .; v_gene: TRBV15; d_gene: .; j_gene: TRBJ1-1; CDR3nt: TGTGCCACCAGCAAGTGGAGGTCTAACGCCGGAGGTTCCACTGAAGCTTTCTTT; CDR3aa: CATSKWRSNAGGSTEAFF
abundance: once; v_gene: TRBV30; d_gene: .; j_gene: TRBJ2-2; CDR3nt: TGTGCCTGGAGCGGGGGGCTGAACACCGGGGAGCTGTTTTTT; CDR3aa: CAWSGGLNTGELFF
abundance: .; v_gene: TRBV30; d_gene: .; j_gene: TRBJ2-3; CDR3nt: TGTGCCTGGAGGCGGGACTATACGCAGTATTTT; CDR3aa: CAWRRDYTQYF
abundance: .; v_gene: TRBV30; d_gene: .; j_gene: TRBJ1-1; CDR3nt: TGTGCCTGGACAAGTAGAGGGTCTGAAGCTTTCTTT; CDR3aa: CAWTSRGSEAFF
abundance: .; v_gene: TRBV21-1; d_gene: .; j_gene: TRBJ1-2; CDR3nt: TGTGCCAGCAGCTGCTCCCGTAGAAGAGGAGGCTACACCTTC; CDR3aa: CASSCSRRRGGYTF
abundance: .; v_gene: TRBV6-1; d_gene: TRBD1; j_gene: TRBJ2-3; CDR3nt: TGTGCCAGCAGTGAAGCGGTACAGGGGCCAGATACGCAGTATTTT; CDR3aa: CASSEAVQGPDTQYF
abundance: few; v_gene: TRBV4-1; d_gene: TRBD1; j_gene: TRBJ2-5; CDR3nt: TGCGCCAGCAGTCAGGGGGTTGGGGAGACCCAGTACTTC; CDR3aa: CASSQGVGETQYF
abundance: .; v_gene: TRBV28; d_gene: .; j_gene: TRBJ2-1; CDR3nt: TGTGCCAGCAGTTTTAATCGGCGGGGGCAGGGAGGCAATGAGCAGTTCTTC; CDR3aa: CASSFNRRGQGGNEQFF
abundance: .; v_gene: TRBV6-6; d_gene: .; j_gene: TRBJ2-2; CDR3nt: TGTGCCAGCAGTTTTAAGACGGAGCTGTTTTTT; CDR3aa: CASSFKTELFF
abundance: few; v_gene: TRBV7-3; d_gene: .; j_gene: TRBJ1-5; CDR3nt: TGTGCCAGCAGCATCGACACAGATCAGCCCCAGCATTTT; CDR3aa: CASSIDTDQPQHF
abundance: .; v_gene: TRBV6-5; d_gene: TRBD1; j_gene: TRBJ2-1; CDR3nt: TGTGCCAGCAGTTTTGACAGGGCCCCTTCCTACGAGCAGTTCTTC; CDR3aa: CASSFDRAPSYEQFF
abundance: once; v_gene: TRBV7-9; d_gene: .; j_gene: TRBJ1-5; CDR3nt: TGTGCCAGCAGCTTAGTTCGGGGGCAGCCCCAGCATTTT; CDR3aa: CASSLVRGQPQHF
abundance: .; v_gene: TRBV18; d_gene: .; j_gene: TRBJ1-2; CDR3nt: TGTGCCAGCTCACCCTACAAGGGGGTCTATGGCTACACCTTC; CDR3aa: CASSPYKGVYGYTF
abundance: .; v_gene: TRBV3-1/TRBV3-2; d_gene: .; j_gene: TRBJ1-2; CDR3nt: TGTGCCAGCAGCCAAGGAGGCTATGGCTACACCTTC; CDR3aa: CASSQGGYGYTF